This TCR beta chain was identified in a study of blood T cell repertoires in COVID-19. Study in general: Sources were T cells, B-cell-depleted T cells, or PBMCs; the material itself was cDNA or gDNA.

Produced via immunoSEQ multiplex PCR; TCRdb's table is partial and in-frame only. The profile shows a few hundred thousand clones, 65% to 90% of them singletons. The sequence came from a woman in her forties who had recovered from COVID-19. Material for sequencing was peripheral blood.

CDR3: CASSQDLGQVNTEAFF. CDR3 bases: TGCGCCAGCAGCCAAGATCTAGGACAGGTGAACACTGAAGCTTTCTTT. The J gene is TRBJ1-1, the V gene TRBV4-3, with 7 positions matching TRBD1. V dropped 0 bases and J dropped 0; count of bases not matched to a gene: 4. Germline-derived CDR1 and CDR2 are LGHNA and YSLEER. The CDR3 consists of 16 residues.